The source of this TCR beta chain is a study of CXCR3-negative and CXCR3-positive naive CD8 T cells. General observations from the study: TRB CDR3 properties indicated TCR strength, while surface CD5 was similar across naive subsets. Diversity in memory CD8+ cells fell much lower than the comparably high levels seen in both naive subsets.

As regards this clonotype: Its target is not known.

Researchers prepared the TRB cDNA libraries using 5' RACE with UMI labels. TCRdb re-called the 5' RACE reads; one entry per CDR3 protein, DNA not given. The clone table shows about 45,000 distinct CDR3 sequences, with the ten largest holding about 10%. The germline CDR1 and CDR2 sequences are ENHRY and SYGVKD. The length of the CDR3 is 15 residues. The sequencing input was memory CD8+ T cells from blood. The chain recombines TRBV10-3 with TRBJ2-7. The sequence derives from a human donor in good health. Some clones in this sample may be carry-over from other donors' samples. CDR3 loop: CAISSKVRGYDEQYF.